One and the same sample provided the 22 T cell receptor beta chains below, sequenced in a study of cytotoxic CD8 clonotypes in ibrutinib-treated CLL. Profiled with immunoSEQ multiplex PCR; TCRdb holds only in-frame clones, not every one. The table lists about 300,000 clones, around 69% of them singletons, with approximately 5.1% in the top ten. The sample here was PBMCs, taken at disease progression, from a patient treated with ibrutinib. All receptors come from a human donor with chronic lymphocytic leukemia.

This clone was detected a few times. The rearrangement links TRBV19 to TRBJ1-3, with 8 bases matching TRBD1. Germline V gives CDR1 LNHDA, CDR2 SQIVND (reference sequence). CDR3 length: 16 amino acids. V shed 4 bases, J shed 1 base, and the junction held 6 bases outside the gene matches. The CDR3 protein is CASSTPRGLSGNTIYF. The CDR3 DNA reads TGTGCCAGTAGTACTCCCAGGGGGCTATCTGGAAACACCATATATTTT.

CDR3 DNA sequence: TGTGCCAGCAGTTACTCGAGCCCCCCGTGGGATGAGCAGTTCTTC. Its translation is CASSYSSPPWDEQFF. This rearrangement joins TRBV6-6 to TRBJ2-1; D gene ambiguous. V was shortened by 0 bases and J by 8 bases, with 14 bases between the two germline ends. CDR3 length: 15 amino acids. The germline gives CDR1 MNHNY, CDR2 SVGAGI (reference sequence).

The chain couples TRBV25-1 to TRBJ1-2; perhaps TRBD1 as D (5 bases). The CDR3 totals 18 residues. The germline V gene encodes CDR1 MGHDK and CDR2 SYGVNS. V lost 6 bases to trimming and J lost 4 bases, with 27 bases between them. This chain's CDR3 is CASSEVGFQGGGGYGYTF. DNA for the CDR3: TGTGCCAGCAGCGAAGTGGGTTTTCAGGGTGGCGGTGGCTATGGCTACACCTTC.

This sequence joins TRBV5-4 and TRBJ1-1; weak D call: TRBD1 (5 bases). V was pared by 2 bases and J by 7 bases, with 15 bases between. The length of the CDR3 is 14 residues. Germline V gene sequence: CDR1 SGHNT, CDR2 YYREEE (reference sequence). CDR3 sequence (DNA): TGTGCCAGCAGCTTTCTGTTCGGAGACAGTGAAGCTTTCTTT. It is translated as CASSFLFGDSEAFF.

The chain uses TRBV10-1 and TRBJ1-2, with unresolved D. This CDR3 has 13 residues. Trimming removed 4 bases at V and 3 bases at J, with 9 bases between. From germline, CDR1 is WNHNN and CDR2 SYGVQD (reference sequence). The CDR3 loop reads CASSARTDYGYTF. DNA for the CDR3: TGCGCCAGCAGTGCGCGGACCGACTATGGCTACACCTTC.

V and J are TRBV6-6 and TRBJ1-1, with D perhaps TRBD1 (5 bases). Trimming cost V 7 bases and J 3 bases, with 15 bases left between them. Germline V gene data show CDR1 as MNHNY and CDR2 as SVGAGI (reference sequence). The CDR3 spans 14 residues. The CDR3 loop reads CASNFGTPDTEAFF. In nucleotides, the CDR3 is TGTGCCAGCAATTTCGGGACGCCGGACACTGAAGCTTTCTTT.

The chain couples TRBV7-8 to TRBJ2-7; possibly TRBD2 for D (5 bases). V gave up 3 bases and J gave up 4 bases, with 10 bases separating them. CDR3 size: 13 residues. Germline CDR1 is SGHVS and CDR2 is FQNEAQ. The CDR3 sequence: CASSFQTGYEQYF. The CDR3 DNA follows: TGTGCCAGCAGCTTTCAAACGGGGTACGAGCAGTACTTC.

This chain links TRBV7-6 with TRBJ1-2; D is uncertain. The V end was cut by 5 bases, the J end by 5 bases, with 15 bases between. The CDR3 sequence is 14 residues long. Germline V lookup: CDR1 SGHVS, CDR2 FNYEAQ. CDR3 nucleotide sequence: TGTGCCAGCAGCCCCGGGAGGAGCGGGTATGGCTACACCTTC. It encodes CASSPGRSGYGYTF.

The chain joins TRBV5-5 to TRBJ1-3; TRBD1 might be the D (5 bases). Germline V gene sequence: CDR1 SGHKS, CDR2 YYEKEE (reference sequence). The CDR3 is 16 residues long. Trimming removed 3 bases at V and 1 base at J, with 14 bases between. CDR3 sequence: CASSWGLLDSGNTIYF. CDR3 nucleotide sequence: TGTGCCAGCAGCTGGGGGTTACTGGATTCTGGAAACACCATATATTTT.

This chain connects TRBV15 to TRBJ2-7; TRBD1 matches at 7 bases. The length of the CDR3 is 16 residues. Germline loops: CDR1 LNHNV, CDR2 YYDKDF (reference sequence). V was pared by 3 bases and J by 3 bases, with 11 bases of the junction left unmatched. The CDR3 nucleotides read TGTGCCACCAGCAGCCCCTCTCGCCCAGGGGGCTACGAGCAGTACTTC. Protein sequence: CATSSPSRPGGYEQYF. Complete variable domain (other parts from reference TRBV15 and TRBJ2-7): DAMVIQNPRYQVTQFGKPVTLSCSQTLNHNVMYWYQQKSSQAPKLLFHYYDKDFNNEADTPDNFQSRRPNTSFCFLDIRSPGLGDTAMYLCATSSPSRPGGYEQYFGPGTRLTVT.

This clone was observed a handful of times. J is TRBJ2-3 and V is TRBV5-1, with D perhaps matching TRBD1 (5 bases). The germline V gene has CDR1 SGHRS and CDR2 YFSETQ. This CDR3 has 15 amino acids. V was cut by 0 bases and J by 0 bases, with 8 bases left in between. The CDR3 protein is CASSLDPGSTDTQYF. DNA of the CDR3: TGCGCCAGCAGCTTGGATCCAGGGAGCACAGATACGCAGTATTTT. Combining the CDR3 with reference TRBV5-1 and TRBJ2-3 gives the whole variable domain KAGVTQTPRYLIKTRGQQVTLSCSPISGHRSVSWYQQTPGQGLQFLFEYFSETQRNKGNFPGRFSGRQFSNSRSEMNVSTLELGDSALYLCASSLDPGSTDTQYFGPGTRLTVL.

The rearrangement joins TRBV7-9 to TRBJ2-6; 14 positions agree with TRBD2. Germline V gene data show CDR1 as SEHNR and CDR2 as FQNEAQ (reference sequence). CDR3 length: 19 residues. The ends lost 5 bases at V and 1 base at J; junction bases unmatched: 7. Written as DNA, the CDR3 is TGTGCCAGCAGCCGCGGACTAGCGGGGGGCCCTTCTGGGGCCAACGTCCTGACTTTC. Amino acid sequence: CASSRGLAGGPSGANVLTF.

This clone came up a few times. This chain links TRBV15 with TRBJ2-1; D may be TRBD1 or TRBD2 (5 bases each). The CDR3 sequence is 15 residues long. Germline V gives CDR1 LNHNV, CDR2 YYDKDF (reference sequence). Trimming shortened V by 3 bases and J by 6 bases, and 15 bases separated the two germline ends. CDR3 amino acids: CATSRGVTRGNEQFF. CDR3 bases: TGTGCCACCAGCAGGGGGGTTACTAGGGGCAATGAGCAGTTCTTC. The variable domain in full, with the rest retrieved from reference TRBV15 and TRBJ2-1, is DAMVIQNPRYQVTQFGKPVTLSCSQTLNHNVMYWYQQKSSQAPKLLFHYYDKDFNNEADTPDNFQSRRPNTSFCFLDIRSPGLGDTAMYLCATSRGVTRGNEQFFGPGTRLTVL.

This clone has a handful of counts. CDR3 nucleotides: TGTGCCAGCAGCGTAGAACCGAACTCCTACAATGAGCAGTTCTTC. The encoded protein is CASSVEPNSYNEQFF. The chain is built from TRBV9 and TRBJ2-1; D is uncertain. This CDR3 spans 15 amino acids. Germline CDR1 and CDR2: SGDLS and YYNGEE. V was pared by 0 bases and J by 0 bases, with 7 bases between.

Here the CDR3 DNA reads TGTGCCAGCAGCCCGGGACTAGCGGACACAGATACGCAGTATTTT. It yields the protein CASSPGLADTDTQYF. The genes are TRBV7-8 and TRBJ2-3, with 11 positions matching TRBD2. J was trimmed by 2 bases and V by 5 bases; bases with no gene match: 3. The germline V gene has CDR1 SGHVS and CDR2 FQNEAQ. The CDR3 is 15 residues long. The variable domain in full, completed from reference TRBV7-8 and TRBJ2-3, reads GAGVSQSPRYKVAKRGQDVALRCDPISGHVSLFWYQQALGQGPEFLTYFQNEAQLDKSGLPSDRFFAERPEGSVSTLKIQRTQQEDSAVYLCASSPGLADTDTQYFGPGTRLTVL.

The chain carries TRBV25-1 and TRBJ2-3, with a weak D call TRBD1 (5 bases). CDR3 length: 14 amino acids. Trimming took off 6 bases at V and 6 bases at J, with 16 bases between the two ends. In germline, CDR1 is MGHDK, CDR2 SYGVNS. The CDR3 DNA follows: TGTGCCAGCAGGCCCTGGGGCAGATCGGATACGCAGTATTTT. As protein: CASRPWGRSDTQYF.

Here the CDR3 DNA reads TGTGCCAGCAGCACAGACAGAACTAATGAAAAACTGTTTTTT. It yields the protein CASSTDRTNEKLFF. The V call is TRBV5-4, the J call TRBJ1-4; perhaps TRBD1 as D (5 bases). CDR1 and CDR2 from the germline V gene are SGHNT and YYREEE (reference sequence). The CDR3 is 14 residues long. V lost 4 bases, J lost 1 base, and 8 bases lay in between.

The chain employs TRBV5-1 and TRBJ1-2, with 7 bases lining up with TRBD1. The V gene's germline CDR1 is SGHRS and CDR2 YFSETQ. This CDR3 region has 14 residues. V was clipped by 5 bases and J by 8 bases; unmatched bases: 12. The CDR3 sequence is CASSRQGSGKGYTF. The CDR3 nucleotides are TGCGCCAGCAGTCGACAGGGTAGCGGAAAGGGCTACACCTTC.

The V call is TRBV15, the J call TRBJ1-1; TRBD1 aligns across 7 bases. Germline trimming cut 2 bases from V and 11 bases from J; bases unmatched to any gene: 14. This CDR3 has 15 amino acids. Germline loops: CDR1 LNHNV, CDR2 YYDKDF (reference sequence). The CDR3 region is CATSRLDRVLPGAFF. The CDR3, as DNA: TGTGCCACCAGCAGACTAGACAGGGTGCTCCCGGGGGCTTTCTTT.

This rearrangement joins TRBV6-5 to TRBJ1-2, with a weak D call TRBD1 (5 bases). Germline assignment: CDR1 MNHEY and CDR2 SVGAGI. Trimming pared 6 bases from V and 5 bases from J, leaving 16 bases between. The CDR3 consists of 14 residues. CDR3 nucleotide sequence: TGTGCCAGCAGACCACCGGGGCCTACGTATGGCTACACCTTC. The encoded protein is CASRPPGPTYGYTF.

CDR3: CASSSYGLVSDTQYF. Here the CDR3 DNA reads TGTGCCAGCAGCTCCTACGGACTAGTTTCGGATACGCAGTATTTT. This chain joins TRBV7-8 and TRBJ2-3, with 7 bases lining up with TRBD2. The J segment lost 6 bases and the V segment lost 4 bases, leaving 10 bases of the junction unmatched. Germline loops: CDR1 SGHVS, CDR2 FQNEAQ. This CDR3 has 15 residues.

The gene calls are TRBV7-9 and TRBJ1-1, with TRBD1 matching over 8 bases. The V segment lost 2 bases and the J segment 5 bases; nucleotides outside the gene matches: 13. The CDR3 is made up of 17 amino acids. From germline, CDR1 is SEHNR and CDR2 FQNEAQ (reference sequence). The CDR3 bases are TGTGCCAGCAGCTTATTGCTTGGGCAGGGGGCTATGACTGAAGCTTTCTTT. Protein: CASSLLLGQGAMTEAFF.